The 32 T cell receptor beta chains given below trace back to one sample, sequenced in a study of blood T cells in healthy people across ages. The authors ran a second PCR of about 6 to 11 cycles using a sample-barcoded 5' primer and a J-beta primer mix. TCRdb independently ran MiXCR on the 5' RACE reads; one entry per CDR3 protein. The profile covers 780,000 or so distinct CDR3 sequences, with roughly 50% appearing a single time and approximately 40% taken by the ten largest. Sequences were obtained from blood. Every receptor here comes from a man older than 75 in good health.

This chain links TRBV5-1 with TRBJ1-4; 9 nucleotides align to TRBD1. The junction had 5 bases not matched to a gene; V was cut back by 5 bases and J by 3 bases. The CDR3 covers 15 residues. CDR1 SGHRS and CDR2 YFSETQ come from the germline V gene. The CDR3 DNA reads as TGCGCCAGCAGTCAGACAGGGGGGTCTAATGAAAAACTGTTTTTT. Residues: CASSQTGGSNEKLFF.

The CDR3 nucleotides are TGTGCCAGCAGTTTGGGGGACGGGGAGCTGTTTTTT. As protein: CASSLGDGELFF. The chain uses TRBV12-3 or TRBV12-4 and TRBJ2-2; the D call may be TRBD1 or TRBD2 (5 bases each). Trimming took off 3 bases at V and 7 bases at J, with 6 bases between the two ends. The length of the CDR3 is 12 residues.

The chain joins TRBV20-1 to TRBJ2-1; D may match TRBD1 or TRBD2 (5 bases each). Trimming left V 2 bases short and J 2 bases short, with 13 bases between. The CDR3 is 15 amino acids. Germline CDR1 and CDR2: DFQATT and SNEGSKA (reference sequence). CDR3 sequence: CSARKPGRTYNEQFF. CDR3 coding DNA: TGCAGTGCTAGAAAGCCGGGACGAACCTACAATGAGCAGTTCTTC.

This clonotype was counted a few times. This sequence joins TRBV7-2 and TRBJ1-5; D is ambiguous. This CDR3 contains 15 residues. The germline CDR1 and CDR2 sequences are SGHTA and FQGNSA. The V gene lost 2 bases and the J gene lost 0 bases, with 8 bases spanning the gap. The CDR3 spells CASSLRVLSNQPQHF. The CDR3 region has the DNA TGTGCCAGCAGCTTAAGGGTCCTTAGCAATCAGCCCCAGCATTTT.

This clonotype was recorded many times. The chain couples TRBV6-1 to TRBJ2-7; 11 bases match TRBD2. Germline CDR1 and CDR2: MNHNS and SASEGT. V lost 11 bases, J lost 7 bases, and 13 bases stayed unmatched. The CDR3 extends over 14 amino acids. This CDR3 is CASRTGTSGGEQYF. In DNA form, the CDR3 reads TGTGCCTCCAGAACCGGGACTAGCGGCGGGGAGCAGTACTTC.

There are a few counts of this clonotype. CDR3 sequence: CASSPWLADTQYF. For the CDR3, the DNA is TGTGCCAGCAGCCCCTGGCTAGCCGATACGCAGTATTTT. The chain has TRBV9 and TRBJ2-3, with D possibly being TRBD2 (5 bases). The CDR3 extends over 13 amino acids. Germline lookup yields CDR1 SGDLS and CDR2 YYNGEE. The V gene lost 4 bases and the J gene lost 6 bases, with 12 bases spanning the gap.

This chain links TRBV20-1 with TRBJ2-3; 14 bases line up with TRBD2. Germline V lookup: CDR1 DFQATT, CDR2 SNEGSKA (reference sequence). CDR3 length: 16 amino acids. V gave up 0 bases and J gave up 14 bases; unmatched junction bases: 13. The CDR3 DNA reads TGCAGTGCTAGAGATGGGACTAGCGGGAGCCACAGATACGCGTATTTT. Translation gives CSARDGTSGSHRYAYF.

The CDR3: CASSYSATLSYEQYF. The CDR3 nucleotides are TGTGCCAGCAGTTACTCGGCCACCCTCTCCTACGAGCAGTACTTC. The chain couples TRBV6-5 to TRBJ2-7; D is undetermined. V gave up 0 bases and J gave up 0 bases, with 9 bases separating them. CDR3 length: 15 residues. The germline gives CDR1 MNHEY, CDR2 SVGAGI.

A few counts support this clonotype. The gene calls are TRBV6-2 or TRBV6-3 and TRBJ2-7, with unresolved D. The CDR3 sequence is 17 residues long. The V gene's germline CDR1 is MNHEY and CDR2 SVGEGT. The germline V and J ends were trimmed by 6 bases and 0 bases, with 21 bases remaining between them. The DNA of the CDR3 is TGTGCCAGCAGCTCAAGACCCGGCAAGCCCCACTCCTACGAGCAGTACTTC. Protein product: CASSSRPGKPHSYEQYF.

The genes are TRBV9 and TRBJ2-1; tentative D call: TRBD2 (6 bases). The germline V gene has CDR1 SGDLS and CDR2 YYNGEE. V gave up 0 bases and J gave up 10 bases, with 17 bases separating them. The CDR3 loop spans 15 amino acids. CDR3: CASSVGGTGNGEQFF. The DNA for the CDR3 is TGTGCCAGCAGCGTAGGCGGGACTGGCAACGGAGAGCAGTTCTTC.

The rearrangement uses TRBV7-2 and TRBJ2-3, with 10 bases lining up with TRBD2. The CDR3 is 15 residues long. The ends lost 6 bases at V and 4 bases at J; junction bases unmatched: 7. Looked up from germline, CDR1 is SGHTA and CDR2 is FQGNSA. In nucleotides, the CDR3 is TGTGCCAGCAGACTTGGACTAGCGGATGCAGATACGCAGTATTTT. As protein: CASRLGLADADTQYF.

The rearrangement uses TRBV7-2 and TRBJ2-5; 7 nucleotides line up with TRBD1. CDR3 length: 14 residues. Germline V CDR1 and CDR2: SGHTA, FQGNSA. V lost 5 bases and J lost 9; bases outside the gene matches: 12. CDR3 sequence: CASSPPPGQRSQYF. CDR3 bases: TGTGCCAGCAGCCCGCCCCCGGGACAGAGGTCCCAGTACTTC.

This chain joins TRBV7-9 and TRBJ2-3; TRBD2 is a possible D gene (6 bases). This CDR3 has 14 residues. From germline, CDR1 is SEHNR and CDR2 FQNEAQ (reference sequence). V was trimmed by 6 bases and J by 2 bases, leaving 12 bases between them. The CDR3 DNA is TGTGCCAGCAGGGCCGGGACTTCCACAGATACGCAGTATTTT. It translates to CASRAGTSTDTQYF.

The J gene is TRBJ2-5, the V gene TRBV7-2; D gene unclear. V was trimmed by 6 bases and J by 5 bases, leaving 7 bases between them. The CDR3 runs to 11 residues. CDR1 is SGHTA, CDR2 FQGNSA, per germline. The CDR3 DNA reads as TGTGCCAGCAGGTTATGGGAGACCCAGTACTTC. This encodes CASRLWETQYF.

This clonotype occurred a few times. The gene calls are TRBV29-1 and TRBJ1-2, with D unclear. Germline assignment: CDR1 SQVTM and CDR2 ANQGSEA. The CDR3 spans 13 residues. Trimming removed 3 bases at V and 1 base at J, with 9 bases between. CDR3 nucleotides: TGCAGCGTTGATAGGCAGAGTAACTATGGCTACACCTTC. Translated: CSVDRQSNYGYTF.

The chain recombines TRBV5-1 with TRBJ2-5; no clear D gene. The DNA end lines up better with TRBJ2-7; the J call may be wrong. The CDR3 spans 15 residues. The germline gives CDR1 SGHRS, CDR2 YFSETQ. CDR3 DNA sequence: TGCGCCAGCAGCCCTGAGAGGACCCTGCGAGACGAGCAGTACTTC. Translation: CASSPERTLRDEQYF.

This chain joins TRBV28 and TRBJ2-2; 7 nucleotides match TRBD2. V lost 3 bases to trimming and J lost 5 bases; unmatched junction nucleotides: 6. Looked up from germline, CDR1 is MDHEN and CDR2 is SYDVKM. The CDR3 consists of 15 residues. This CDR3 is CASSFGAGVTGELFF. CDR3 sequence (DNA): TGTGCCAGCAGTTTCGGGGCGGGAGTGACCGGGGAGCTGTTTTTT.

This chain joins TRBV21-1 and TRBJ2-1; no check of the table's D call, TRBD1, against the DNA was made. TRBV21-1 is termed a pseudogene. The CDR3 spans 13 residues. CDR3 sequence (DNA): TGTGCCAGCAGCTCCCGACCGGGGGGTGAGCAGTTCTTC. Translation: CASSSRPGGEQFF.

The table lists this clonotype with a few counts. The chain links TRBV29-1 to TRBJ2-1; no firm D call. The CDR3 consists of 11 residues. Germline CDR1 SQVTM, CDR2 ANQGSEA. V was clipped by 3 bases and J by 8 bases, with 8 bases between them. The CDR3 is CSVDPGYEQFF. CDR3 DNA: TGCAGCGTTGACCCCGGCTATGAGCAGTTCTTC.

This chain uses TRBV11-2 with TRBJ2-4; 10 bases align to TRBD1. With 4 bases clipped from V and 13 bases from J, the junction kept 22 bases outside the gene matches. The CDR3 loop spans 18 amino acids. Germline CDR1 and CDR2: SGHAT and FQNNGV. The CDR3 reads CASSYPAGQGSPDGKQYF. The CDR3, as DNA: TGTGCCAGCAGCTACCCGGCGGGACAGGGGTCTCCTGATGGTAAGCAGTACTTC.

The chain couples TRBV3-1 to TRBJ2-6; D is unclear. CDR1 LGHDT and CDR2 YNNKEL come from the germline V gene (reference sequence). Trimming removed 2 bases at V and 0 bases at J, with 5 bases between. The CDR3 is 15 residues long. Here the CDR3 reads CASSQPPSGANVLTF. CDR3 DNA sequence: TGTGCCAGCAGCCAACCGCCCTCTGGGGCCAACGTCCTGACTTTC.

The chain employs TRBV20-1 and TRBJ1-5; weak D call: TRBD1 (5 bases). The CDR3 runs to 12 residues. The germline gives CDR1 DFQATT, CDR2 SNEGSKA (reference sequence). Trimming stripped 3 bases from V and 10 bases from J, with 13 bases between. CDR3 amino acids: CSARAGTQPQHF. In DNA, the CDR3 is TGCAGTGCTAGGGCCGGGACCCAACCCCAGCATTTT.

The chain links TRBV11-1 to TRBJ2-6; TRBD1 aligns across 8 bases. The CDR3 is made up of 18 amino acids. V lost 5 bases, J lost 0 bases, and 9 bases stayed unmatched. Germline V gene data show CDR1 as SGHAT and CDR2 as FQDESV (reference sequence). The CDR3 sequence: CASSVQGVGLSGANVLTF. The CDR3 bases are TGTGCCAGCAGCGTACAGGGGGTGGGTCTCTCTGGGGCCAACGTCCTGACTTTC.

The genes are TRBV11-2 and TRBJ2-3, with no clear D. Trimming removed 2 bases at V and 4 bases at J, with 7 bases between. The CDR3 has 13 residues. Germline loops: CDR1 SGHAT, CDR2 FQNNGV. The CDR3 DNA reads as TGTGCCAGCAGCTTAAGTGTCGCAGATACGCAGTATTTT. This codes for CASSLSVADTQYF. The full variable domain, its missing parts supplied by reference TRBV11-2 and TRBJ2-3, is EAGVAQSPRYKIIEKRQSVAFWCNPISGHATLYWYQQILGQGPKLLIQFQNNGVVDDSQLPKDRFSAERLKGVDSTLKIQPAKLEDSAVYLCASSLSVADTQYFGPGTRLTVL.

The chain joins TRBV12-3 or TRBV12-4 to TRBJ1-1; 8 bases align to TRBD1. The CDR3 totals 18 residues. The V gene end was trimmed by 5 bases and the J gene end by 2 bases; junction bases not matched to a gene: 16. The CDR3 is CASSRRPARTGTNTEAFF. The DNA for the CDR3 is TGTGCCAGCAGTCGACGGCCCGCCAGGACAGGGACAAACACTGAAGCTTTCTTT.

This clonotype has a handful of counts. The chain employs TRBV10-3 and TRBJ2-3; no clear D. This CDR3 spans 16 amino acids. In germline, CDR1 is ENHRY, CDR2 SYGVKD. Trimming removed 0 bases at V and 14 bases at J, with 24 bases between. CDR3 nucleotides: TGTGCCATCAGTGAGTCGACTCAGGATATTCACAGATACGCGTATTTT. It encodes CAISESTQDIHRYAYF.

The rearrangement links TRBV6-5 to TRBJ2-3; TRBD1 is a possible D gene (6 bases). The length of the CDR3 is 14 residues. Trimming removed 6 bases from V and 5 bases from J, with 15 bases in between. Germline values: CDR1 MNHEY, CDR2 SVGAGI. The CDR3 DNA reads as TGTGCCAGCAGAGCGACAGGAAAGGGAGATACGCAGTATTTT. This gives the protein CASRATGKGDTQYF.

Only a few counts were recorded for this clonotype. CDR3 region: CSAPDRGNYGYTF. CDR3 nucleotide sequence: TGCAGTGCCCCGGACAGGGGGAACTATGGCTACACCTTC. The chain carries TRBV20-1 and TRBJ1-2; 10 bases map to TRBD1. This CDR3 has 13 amino acids. The junction had 3 bases not matched to a gene; V was cut back by 6 bases and J by 2 bases. Germline-derived CDR1 and CDR2 are DFQATT and SNEGSKA (reference sequence).

This sequence joins TRBV7-9 and TRBJ1-2; no definite D call. The CDR3 sequence is 14 residues long. Germline assignment: CDR1 SEHNR and CDR2 FQNEAQ (reference sequence). V lost 1 base, J lost 4 bases, and 10 bases lay in between. CDR3 DNA: TGTGCCAGCAGCTTAGGGCGGGAAACCTATGGCTACACCTTC. This translates into CASSLGRETYGYTF. Looking up the rest from reference TRBV7-9 and TRBJ1-2 gives the full variable domain: DTGVSQNPRHKITKRGQNVTFRCDPISEHNRLYWYRQTLGQGPEFLTYFQNEAQLEKSRLLSDRFSAERPKGSFSTLEIQRTEQGDSAMYLCASSLGRETYGYTFGSGTRLTVV.

J is TRBJ2-6 and V is TRBV10-3, with D tentatively TRBD1 (5 bases). With 0 bases removed from V and 3 bases from J, the gap between germline ends came to 12 bases. CDR1 is ENHRY, CDR2 SYGVKD, per germline. The CDR3 has 17 amino acids. Written as DNA, the CDR3 is TGTGCCATCAGTGAGTCGAAGGCAGGGCTTGGGGCCAACGTCCTGACTTTC. This translates into CAISESKAGLGANVLTF.

The gene calls are TRBV2 and TRBJ1-2; no clear D. CDR3 length: 13 residues. CDR1 is SNHLY, CDR2 FYNNEI, per germline. With 3 bases removed from V and 3 bases from J, the gap between germline ends came to 8 bases. Written as DNA, the CDR3 is TGTGCCAGCAGTGAGCGGCCGGACTATGGCTACACCTTC. This gives the protein CASSERPDYGYTF.

The rearrangement links TRBV12-3 or TRBV12-4 to TRBJ2-1, with TRBD1 matching 7 bases. V trimming: 5 bases; J trimming: 2 bases; junction bases outside the gene matches: 3. The CDR3 has 14 residues. CDR3: CASSRTGAYNEQFF. Written as DNA, the CDR3 is TGTGCCAGCAGTCGGACAGGAGCCTACAATGAGCAGTTCTTC.